The source of this TCR beta chain is a study of identical twins. Findings of the study overall: Cross-sectional statistics underpinned the conclusions; the same donors were not followed. Low generation probability was overrepresented in out-of-frame alpha sequences shared by twins. For zero-insertion analyses, partial confounding could come from invariant MAIT and iNKT cells.

This clonotype was seen only a few times. Its antigen is still unknown. V was cut by 0 bases and J by 1 base, with 16 bases left in between. The germline CDR1 and CDR2 sequences are MGHRA and YSYEKL. This CDR3 spans 19 amino acids. TCRdb reprocessed the 5' RACE reads via MiXCR and lists one record per CDR3 protein. This table holds about 550,000 distinct CDR3 sequences, 20% to 25% found once. The sample was also reused in another study, on yellow fever vaccine responses in identical twins.

The sample was CD4+ T cells sorted from blood. The rearrangement joins TRBV4-1 to TRBJ2-6, with a tentative D call TRBD2 (5 bases). The TCR sequence derives from a woman aged 18-35 years in good health. Here the CDR3 DNA reads TGCGCCAGCAGCCAAGATGGGTACGAGGGATGGTCTGGGGCCAACGTCCTGACTTTC. This codes for CASSQDGYEGWSGANVLTF.